This is a list of T cell receptor beta chains from one sample in a study of blood T cell repertoires in COVID-19. This table comes from immunoSEQ multiplex PCR, and its TCRdb copy is limited to in-frame clones, with some not included. The data contain some 130,000 clones, roughly four fifths of them singletons. The sequenced sample consisted of PBMCs or T cells enriched from blood (not recorded which). These receptors all stem from a man aged 25-45 years who had recovered from COVID-19. Both conserved end residues are part of each CDR3. D genes are given only for firm matches. Clone size is given for some rows only: seen once, a few or many times, or a class if the clone is expanded.

j_call,d_call,clone_size,v_call,cdr3_nt,cdr3_aa
TRBJ1-2,.,.,TRBV19,TGTGCCAGTAGTATTGTCCAGGGTCTAAACTATGGCTACACCTTC,CASSIVQGLNYGYTF
TRBJ1-4,.,.,TRBV7-2,TGTGCCAGCAGCTTTCAAAAAGGAGACGAAAAACTGTTTTTT,CASSFQKGDEKLFF
TRBJ2-1,.,.,TRBV12-3/TRBV12-4,TGTGCCAGCAGTTCCCGGGAGTACAATGAGCAGTTCTTC,CASSSREYNEQFF
TRBJ2-2,.,.,TRBV6-5,TGTGCCAGCAGTTACTCGACAGTAAACTATTCCCGGGAGCTGTTTTTT,CASSYSTVNYSRELFF
TRBJ2-2,TRBD1,.,TRBV10-3,TGTGCCATCAGTGAGGCAGGACAGGGAGTAACCGGGGAGCTGTTTTTT,CAISEAGQGVTGELFF
TRBJ1-4,TRBD1,.,TRBV5-1,TGCGCCAGCAGCTCCGGGACAGCTAATCAAAAACTGTTTTTT,CASSSGTANQKLFF
TRBJ1-1,.,.,TRBV18,TGTGCCAGCTCACCACCTAACAGTTTTTACACTGAAGCTTTCTTT,CASSPPNSFYTEAFF
TRBJ2-7,TRBD2,.,TRBV4-2,TGTGCCAGCAGCCAAGTGGGGACTAGCGGATACGAGCAGTACTTC,CASSQVGTSGYEQYF
TRBJ1-6,.,.,TRBV6-6,TGTGCCAGCAGCCCGGACAGCTATAATTCACCCCTCCACTTT,CASSPDSYNSPLHF
TRBJ2-1,.,.,TRBV6-2/TRBV6-3,TGTGCCAGCAGTTACGGGCGTGCCAATGAGCAGTTCTTC,CASSYGRANEQFF
TRBJ1-5,TRBD1,.,TRBV19,TGTGCCAGTAGTAGACAGGGGGGCAATCAGCCCCAGCATTTT,CASSRQGGNQPQHF
TRBJ2-2,.,.,TRBV7-2,TGTGCCAGCAGCTTTGTAGTTTATGGGGAGCTGTTTTTT,CASSFVVYGELFF
TRBJ2-1,TRBD2,.,TRBV15,TGTGCCACCAGCAGAGATAAGGGGACTAGCGATCCCTCGGGGAATGAGCAGTTCTTC,CATSRDKGTSDPSGNEQFF
TRBJ2-5,TRBD1,.,TRBV6-5,TGTGCCAGCAGTCACAGGGGGCTTGAGACCCAGTACTTC,CASSHRGLETQYF
TRBJ1-4,.,.,TRBV2,TGTGCCAGCTACAGGATGAGCCATGAAAAACTGTTTTTT,CASYRMSHEKLFF
TRBJ2-7,TRBD2,few,TRBV9,TGTGCCAGCAGCGTAGGGACTAGCGGCTCCTACGAGCAGTACTTC,CASSVGTSGSYEQYF
TRBJ2-1,TRBD1,.,TRBV6-5,TGTGCCAGCAGCAACCGCCGGGACAGGGTAAATGAGCAGTTCTTC,CASSNRRDRVNEQFF
TRBJ1-3,TRBD1,.,TRBV6-6,TGTGCCAGCAGTCGAATCTCCGGACAGGGGGACATCTCTGGAAACACCATATATTTT,CASSRISGQGDISGNTIYF
TRBJ1-1,TRBD1,.,TRBV2,TGTGCCAGCAGGGCGACAGGGGAGAACACTGAAGCTTTCTTT,CASRATGENTEAFF
TRBJ1-2,TRBD1,.,TRBV7-9,TGTGCCAGCAGCGGGGACAGGTCAAACTATGGCTACACCTTC,CASSGDRSNYGYTF
TRBJ2-5,.,.,TRBV4-2,TGTGCCAGCAGCCCTAAAAGCAGGGAGACCCAGTACTTC,CASSPKSRETQYF
TRBJ1-3,TRBD1,.,TRBV14,TGTGCCAGCAGCCAACTTATGGGACAGGACTCTGGAAACACCATATATTTT,CASSQLMGQDSGNTIYF
TRBJ1-1,.,.,TRBV18,TGTGCCAGCTCACCTCAGGACAAAACGAACACTGAAGCTTTCTTT,CASSPQDKTNTEAFF
TRBJ1-4,.,.,TRBV5-1,TGCGCCAGCAGCCCGGCGGGGTCTCCGGAGGAAAAACTGTTTTTT,CASSPAGSPEEKLFF
TRBJ1-1,.,.,TRBV7-9,TGTGCCAGCAGCTTCCGGGAGAACACTGAAGCTTTCTTT,CASSFRENTEAFF
TRBJ1-1,.,.,TRBV5-1,TGCGCCAGCAGCCTGGACGGTATGAACACTGAAGCTTTCTTT,CASSLDGMNTEAFF
TRBJ2-1,TRBD1,.,TRBV4-1,TGCGCCAGCAGCCAAGATGGGGACAGGGGTGAGCAGTTCTTC,CASSQDGDRGEQFF
TRBJ1-1,.,once,TRBV2,TGTGCCAGCAGGGACAGCATGAACACTGAAGCTTTCTTT,CASRDSMNTEAFF
TRBJ2-5,TRBD1,.,TRBV7-9,TGTGCCAGCAGCCCGACAGGGAATCAAGAGACCCAGTACTTC,CASSPTGNQETQYF
TRBJ1-1,.,.,TRBV2,TGTGCCAGCAGTGGGAGTGCAATGAACACTGAAGCTTTCTTT,CASSGSAMNTEAFF
TRBJ1-1,.,.,TRBV5-8,TGTGCCAGCACTACAGGGTACACTGAAGCTTTCTTT,CASTTGYTEAFF
TRBJ1-5,TRBD1,.,TRBV30,TGTGCCTGTTCGGAGGGGGCAGTTAGCAATCAGCCCCAGCATTTT,CACSEGAVSNQPQHF
TRBJ1-4,.,.,TRBV7-9,TGTGCCAGCAGCTTAGGACAGATAGATGAAAAACTGTTTTTT,CASSLGQIDEKLFF
TRBJ1-5,TRBD1,.,TRBV6-1,TGTGCCAGCAGTGAGGGGCAGGGGGACAATCAGCCCCAGCATTTT,CASSEGQGDNQPQHF
TRBJ2-6,.,.,TRBV5-4,TGTGCCAGCAGATCGGAGGGACCTAGCTCTGGGGCCAACGTCCTGACTTTC,CASRSEGPSSGANVLTF
TRBJ1-2,TRBD1,.,TRBV12-5,TGTGCTAGTGGGCCAATACCGGGACAGGGATTGGAGGACTATGGCTACACCTTC,CASGPIPGQGLEDYGYTF
TRBJ1-1,.,.,TRBV5-6,TGTGCCAGCAGCCCCCGGAACACTGAAGCTTTCTTT,CASSPRNTEAFF
TRBJ1-4,TRBD1,.,TRBV10-2,TGCGCCAGCAGCCGGACAGGGGGCGAAGGTGAAAGTGAAAAACTGTTTTTT,CASSRTGGEGESEKLFF
TRBJ2-7,TRBD1,.,TRBV5-6,TGTGCCAGCAGGCAGCAGGGGGCGAGCGAGCAGTACTTC,CASRQQGASEQYF
TRBJ2-7,TRBD1,.,TRBV10-2,TGCGCCAGCAGTAACACCGGGACAGGAATTTACGAGCAGTACTTC,CASSNTGTGIYEQYF
TRBJ1-6,.,few,TRBV6-6,TGTGCCAGCAGTTATAGCAGGGTTAATTCACCCCTCCACTTT,CASSYSRVNSPLHF
TRBJ1-5,.,.,TRBV19,TGTGCCAGTAGTGATGGGGCATGGGGCAATCAGCCCCAGCATTTT,CASSDGAWGNQPQHF
TRBJ2-7,.,.,TRBV25-1,TGTGCCAGCAGCCCTGGGACTTCCTACGAGCAGTACTTC,CASSPGTSYEQYF
TRBJ2-7,.,.,TRBV28,TGTGCCAGCAGAAGGGGGGGTGCAACCTACGAGCAGTACTTC,CASRRGGATYEQYF
TRBJ2-7,TRBD2,.,TRBV11-2,TGTGCCAGCAGCTTAGGGGTACTAGCGGGTGGGACGGCCTACGAGCAGTACTTC,CASSLGVLAGGTAYEQYF
TRBJ2-1,TRBD2,once,TRBV9,TGTGCCAGCAGCCCCGAGACTAGCGGGATAAATGAGCAGTTCTTC,CASSPETSGINEQFF
TRBJ1-1,.,.,TRBV6-5,TGTGCCAGCATCCTTACAGGTATGGGCGATGAAGCTTTCTTT,CASILTGMGDEAFF
TRBJ2-2,.,.,TRBV6-1,TGTGCCAGCAGTGCGACGGACAGAGAGCAAACACCGGAGGAGCTGTTTTTT,CASSATDREQTPEELFF
TRBJ2-1,TRBD1,.,TRBV7-2,TGTGCCAGCACCATCGGGACAGGGAAAGGCAATGAGCAGTTCTTC,CASTIGTGKGNEQFF
TRBJ2-3,.,.,TRBV6-1,TGTGCCAGCAGTGAAGAATGGACTTACTCGGAGACAGATACGCAGTATTTT,CASSEEWTYSETDTQYF
TRBJ1-2,TRBD1,.,TRBV7-9,TGTGCCAGCAGCCGACCCCTGGCAGGGGGCGCGAATGGCTACACCTTC,CASSRPLAGGANGYTF
TRBJ1-2,.,.,TRBV6-1,TGTGCCAGCAGTGAAGTGGCAGGGCGCCATGGCTACACCTTC,CASSEVAGRHGYTF
TRBJ2-2,TRBD1,.,TRBV7-2,TGTGCCAGCAGCGCAGGGGGGAACACCGGGGAGCTGTTTTTT,CASSAGGNTGELFF
TRBJ2-1,TRBD2,.,TRBV7-9,TGTGCCAGCAGCTTAATACTAGCGGCTTACAATGAGCAGTTCTTC,CASSLILAAYNEQFF
TRBJ2-7,TRBD1,.,TRBV5-1,TGCGCCAGCAGCTTTACAGGGGATGAGTGGAGCGGCGAGCAGTACTTC,CASSFTGDEWSGEQYF